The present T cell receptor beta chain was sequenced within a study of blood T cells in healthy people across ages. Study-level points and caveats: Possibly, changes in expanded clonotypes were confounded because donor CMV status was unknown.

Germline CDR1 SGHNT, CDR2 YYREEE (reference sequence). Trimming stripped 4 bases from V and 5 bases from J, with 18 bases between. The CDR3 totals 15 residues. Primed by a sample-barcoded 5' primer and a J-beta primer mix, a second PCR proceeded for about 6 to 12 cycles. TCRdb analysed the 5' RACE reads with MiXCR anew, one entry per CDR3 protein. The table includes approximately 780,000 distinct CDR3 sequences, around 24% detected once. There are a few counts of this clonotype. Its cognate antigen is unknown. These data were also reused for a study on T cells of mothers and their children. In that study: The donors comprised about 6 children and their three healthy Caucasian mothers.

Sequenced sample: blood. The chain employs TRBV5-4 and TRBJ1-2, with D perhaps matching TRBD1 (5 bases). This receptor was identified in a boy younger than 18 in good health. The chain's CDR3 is CASSKTPGRSYGYTF. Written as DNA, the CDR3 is TGTGCCAGCAGCAAAACTCCGGGACGGTCTTATGGCTACACCTTC.